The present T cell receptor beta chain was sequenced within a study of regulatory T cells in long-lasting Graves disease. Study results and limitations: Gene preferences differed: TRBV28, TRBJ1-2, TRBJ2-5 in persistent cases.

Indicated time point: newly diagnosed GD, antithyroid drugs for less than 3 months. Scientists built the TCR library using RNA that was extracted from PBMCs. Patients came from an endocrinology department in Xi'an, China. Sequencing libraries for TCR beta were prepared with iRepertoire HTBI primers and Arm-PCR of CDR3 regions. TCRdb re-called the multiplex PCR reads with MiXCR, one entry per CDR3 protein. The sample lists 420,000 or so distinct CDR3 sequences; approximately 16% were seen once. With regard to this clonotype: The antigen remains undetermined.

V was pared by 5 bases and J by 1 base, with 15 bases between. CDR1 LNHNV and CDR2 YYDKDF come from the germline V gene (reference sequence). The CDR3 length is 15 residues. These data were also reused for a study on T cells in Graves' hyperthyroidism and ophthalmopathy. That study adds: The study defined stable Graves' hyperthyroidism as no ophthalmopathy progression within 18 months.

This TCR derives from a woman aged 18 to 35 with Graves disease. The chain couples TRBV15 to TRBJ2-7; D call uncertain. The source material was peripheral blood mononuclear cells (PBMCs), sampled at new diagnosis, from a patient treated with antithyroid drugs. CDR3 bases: TGTGCCACCAGCCGCACAGCCTCGACATCCTACGAGCAGTACTTC. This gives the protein CATSRTASTSYEQYF. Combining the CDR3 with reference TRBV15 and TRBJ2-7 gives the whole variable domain DAMVIQNPRYQVTQFGKPVTLSCSQTLNHNVMYWYQQKSSQAPKLLFHYYDKDFNNEADTPDNFQSRRPNTSFCFLDIRSPGLGDTAMYLCATSRTASTSYEQYFGPGTRLTVT.